The rows below give T cell receptor beta chains drawn from one sample of a study of blood T cells in healthy people across ages. MiXCR was run by TCRdb on the 5' RACE reads, yielding one entry per CDR3 protein. The sample includes around 870,000 distinct CDR3 sequences, less than 35% of them seen just once. Sequenced sample: blood. The source of these receptors is a woman aged 80 or over in good health. Both conserved end residues are trimmed from each CDR3. Each record gives: V gene, J gene, CDR3 protein.

TRBV5-1	TRBJ2-6	ASSPMGGSGANVLT
TRBV30	TRBJ2-1	AWSGGAYNERF
TRBV3-1	TRBJ1-2	ASSPAAGGGYT
TRBV12-3/TRBV12-4	TRBJ1-1	ASSIPGQGGTEAF
TRBV28	TRBJ2-4	ASSLLALAGGTDKNIQY
TRBV19	TRBJ2-5	ASSPLGQGTQTQY
TRBV4-2	TRBJ2-3	ASSRTSGTSGSTDTQY
TRBV5-1	TRBJ2-3	ASSSQPGVSTDTQY
TRBV7-2	TRBJ1-2	ASSRSASDYGYT
TRBV28	TRBJ1-1	ASIGNPRGGTEAF
TRBV5-6	TRBJ2-1	ASSLGGVSSYNEQF
TRBV24-1	TRBJ2-7	ATRTGQPTEQY
TRBV7-7	TRBJ2-5	ASSLYERGYGPGPYQETQY
TRBV7-2	TRBJ2-4	ASSLSLADQNIQY
TRBV12-3/TRBV12-4	TRBJ2-5	ANNLPGTSLPETQY
TRBV7-2	TRBJ1-4	ASSLNMAGLNEKLF
TRBV27	TRBJ2-5	AMRTGGKETQY
TRBV7-6	TRBJ1-4	ASSSPGGANEKRF
TRBV2	TRBJ2-5	ASSARTGRETQD
TRBV5-1	TRBJ1-2	ASSWDRGTVYGYT
TRBV5-1	TRBJ1-2	ASSLVGTSYGYT
TRBV5-1	TRBJ2-3	ASSSGRRLAAITDTQY
TRBV6-5	TRBJ1-2	ASSKQGWGYT
TRBV7-9	TRBJ2-3	ASSQGGLAGISDTQY
TRBV5-5	TRBJ2-5	ASSLVPAGVGETQY
TRBV6-2/TRBV6-3	TRBJ2-7	ASSYVGTGYEQY
TRBV7-2	TRBJ2-1	ASSLELAGGRHEQF
TRBV5-1	TRBJ1-4	ASSLANEKLF
TRBV11-3	TRBJ2-3	ASSFRGRTQY
TRBV11-2	TRBJ2-1	ASSLEGGQETQF
TRBV3-1	TRBJ2-3	ASSLTSGGAWDTQY
TRBV24-1	TRBJ2-3	ATSVGDVMPTDTQY
TRBV7-2	TRBJ1-2	ASSSRPGGNYGYT
TRBV20-1	TRBJ1-2	STLDSRYGYT
TRBV4-1	TRBJ1-2	ASSQRTGGRYGYT
TRBV28	TRBJ2-5	ASRQTGETQY
TRBV25-1	TRBJ2-7	ASRETDYEQY
TRBV7-2	TRBJ2-7	ASSRGQVHEQY
TRBV11-3	TRBJ1-2	ASSSGDRGRGGYT
TRBV25-1	TRBJ2-3	ASSSPGLRKDASTDTQY
TRBV24-1	TRBJ2-2	ATSVGQGNTGELF
TRBV6-1	TRBJ1-5	ASRDSPQGGAWQPQH
TRBV7-2	TRBJ2-5	ASSSPTVLTRETQY
TRBV20-1	TRBJ1-2	SASTGTGGFYGYT
TRBV9	TRBJ2-5	ASSVGTGTQETQY
TRBV12-3/TRBV12-4	TRBJ2-3	ASRRGADAQY